This passage covers 2 T cell receptor beta chains from one sample sequenced in a study of vaccination effects on CD4 cells after COVID-19. Within the ViraFEST assay, antigen-specific CD4+ T cells underwent expansion with viral peptide pools prior to sequencing. Isolation of CD4+ T cells took place after ten to eleven days of culture. By PCR, the person was confirmed to have had SARS-CoV-2 infection between March and December 2020. Here immunoSEQ multiplex PCR was the method, and the copy in TCRdb shows in-frame clones only, minus some. The sample has around 46,000 clones; 65% to 70% are singletons. Antigen specificity for these receptors is unknown. This specimen consisted of CD4+ T cells from PBMCs cultured with a peptide pool, obtained before COVID-19 vaccination. These receptors were collected from a human donor who had a prior SARS-CoV-2 infection.

The rearrangement uses TRBV5-1 and TRBJ2-3, with D maybe TRBD2 (5 bases). CDR1 is SGHRS, CDR2 YFSETQ, per germline. The length of the CDR3 is 16 residues. V lost 0 bases to trimming and J lost 3 bases, with 14 bases between them. This CDR3 is CASSLGISVITDTQYF. In nucleotides, the CDR3 is TGCGCCAGCAGCTTGGGAATTAGCGTCATTACAGATACGCAGTATTTT.

The chain combines TRBV7-3 with TRBJ2-7; 8 bases fit TRBD2. Trimming cost V 1 base and J 4 bases; bases outside gene matches: 6. The CDR3 extends over 15 amino acids. CDR1 is SGHTA, CDR2 FQGTGA, per germline. The CDR3 is CASSLRAGAGYEQYF. DNA for the CDR3: TGTGCCAGCAGCTTAAGAGCGGGAGCGGGTTACGAGCAGTACTTC. Full variable domain (outside the CDR3, taken from reference TRBV7-3 and TRBJ2-7): GAGVSQTPSNKVTEKGKYVELRCDPISGHTALYWYRQSLGQGPEFLIYFQGTGAADDSGLPNDRFFAVRPEGSVSTLKIQRTERGDSAVYLCASSLRAGAGYEQYFGPGTRLTVT.